This T cell receptor (beta chain) was sequenced during a study of neurological immune-mediated disorders. Findings and caveats of the study: HTLV-1-associated myelopathy ranked highest for TCR clonal expansion and multiple sclerosis lowest, beneath healthy controls. Phylogenetic grouping assigned the repertoires of 18 of 34 multiple sclerosis patients to a single related-CDR3 cluster, which may represent a signature.

This clonotype was detected ten times or more. Its antigen remains unidentified. Synthesis of cDNA was carried out by template-switch 5'RACE. The reaction used 10-nucleotide random UMIs. Over 200 million TCR-beta sequences from 15-18 subjects came from every sequencing run. Via MiXCR, TCRdb re-called the 5' RACE reads, giving one row per CDR3 protein. The repertoire holds approximately 85,000 distinct CDR3 sequences, with roughly 4.5% as singletons. The time point here: longitudinal time-point 3. This CDR3 contains 15 residues. CDR1 SGHRS and CDR2 YFSETQ come from the germline V gene. The V gene lost 4 bases and the J gene lost 0 bases, with 11 bases spanning the gap.

The rearrangement joins TRBV5-1 to TRBJ2-1; D possibly corresponds to TRBD2 (6 bases). Sequencing was carried out using PBMCs. The sequence derives from a woman in her sixties with multiple sclerosis. The CDR3 nucleotides are TGCGCCAGCAGCATAGCGGATAACTCCTACAATGAGCAGTTCTTC. This encodes CASSIADNSYNEQFF.